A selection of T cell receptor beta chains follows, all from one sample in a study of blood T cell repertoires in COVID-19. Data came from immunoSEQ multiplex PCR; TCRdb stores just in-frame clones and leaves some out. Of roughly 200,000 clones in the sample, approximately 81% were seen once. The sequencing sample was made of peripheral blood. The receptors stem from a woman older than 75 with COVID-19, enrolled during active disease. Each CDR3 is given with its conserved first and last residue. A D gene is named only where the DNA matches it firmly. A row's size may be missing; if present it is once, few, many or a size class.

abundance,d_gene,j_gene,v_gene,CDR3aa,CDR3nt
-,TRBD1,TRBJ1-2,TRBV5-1,CASSLDRIRENGYTF,TGCGCCAGCAGCCTGGACAGGATCCGGGAGAATGGCTACACCTTC
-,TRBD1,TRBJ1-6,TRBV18,CASSPPSQGYNSPLHF,TGTGCCAGCTCACCACCGTCACAGGGGTATAATTCACCCCTCCACTTT
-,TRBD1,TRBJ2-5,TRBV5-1,CASSLAGQGETQYF,TGCGCCAGCAGCTTAGCGGGACAGGGGGAGACCCAGTACTTC
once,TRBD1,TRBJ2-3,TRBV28,CASRSGTGVGGGLADTQYF,TGTGCCAGCAGATCCGGGACAGGGGTAGGTGGTGGCCTTGCGGATACGCAGTATTTT
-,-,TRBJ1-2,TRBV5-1,CASSLEGYGYTF,TGCGCCAGCAGCTTGGAGGGGTATGGCTACACCTTC
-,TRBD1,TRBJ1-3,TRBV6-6,CASSTGQGGNTIYF,TGTGCCAGCAGTACGGGACAGGGAGGAAACACCATATATTTT
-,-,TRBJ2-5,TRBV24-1,CATSDSRHRRDPQYF,TGTGCCACCAGTGATTCCCGACACAGAAGAGATCCCCAGTACTTC
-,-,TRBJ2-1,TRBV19,CASSIRAYNEQFF,TGTGCCAGTAGTATCAGGGCCTACAATGAGCAGTTCTTC
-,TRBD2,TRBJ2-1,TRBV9,CASSFLAGSSYNEQFF,TGTGCCAGCAGCTTCTTAGCGGGGAGCTCCTACAATGAGCAGTTCTTC
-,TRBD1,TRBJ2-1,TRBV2,CASTRQGFWEQFF,TGTGCCAGCACCAGACAGGGTTTTTGGGAGCAGTTCTTC
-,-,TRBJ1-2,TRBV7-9,CASSPQGIANYGYTF,TGTGCCAGCAGCCCTCAGGGGATAGCTAACTATGGCTACACCTTC
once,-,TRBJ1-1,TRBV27,CASSLNKGRGGAEAFF,TGTGCCAGCAGTCTCAACAAGGGTCGAGGGGGAGCTGAAGCTTTCTTT
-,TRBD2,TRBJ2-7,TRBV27,CASSSLGGEYF,TGTGCCAGCAGTTCCCTGGGGGGGGAGTACTTC
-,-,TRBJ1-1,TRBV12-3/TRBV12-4,CASSPGAATEAFF,TGTGCCAGCAGCCCAGGGGCGGCCACTGAAGCTTTCTTT
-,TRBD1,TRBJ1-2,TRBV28,CASSSSGTGVQGGYGYTF,TGTGCCAGCAGTTCCTCCGGGACAGGGGTTCAGGGGGGCTATGGCTACACCTTC
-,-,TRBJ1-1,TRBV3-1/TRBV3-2,CASSQDITGLQAFF,TGTGCCAGCAGCCAAGATATTACAGGGCTCCAAGCTTTCTTT
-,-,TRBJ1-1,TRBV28,CASSSMGRSTEAFF,TGTGCCAGCAGTTCCATGGGGCGCTCCACTGAAGCTTTCTTT
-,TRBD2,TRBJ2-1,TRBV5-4,CASSPLAGGSSSYNEQFF,TGTGCCAGCAGCCCCCTTGCGGGGGGGTCGTCGTCCTACAATGAGCAGTTCTTC
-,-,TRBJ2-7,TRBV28,CASSYNRVVSSTSYEQYF,TGTGCCAGCAGTTACAACAGGGTAGTCTCCTCTACTTCCTACGAGCAGTACTTC
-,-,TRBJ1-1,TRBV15,CATSWFTTGNTEAFF,TGTGCCACCAGCTGGTTTACGACGGGGAACACTGAAGCTTTCTTT
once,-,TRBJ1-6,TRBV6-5,CASSDRFSYNSPLHF,TGTGCCAGCAGCGACAGGTTCTCCTATAATTCACCCCTCCACTTT
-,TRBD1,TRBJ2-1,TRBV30,CAWRPQWGQGHRNEQFF,TGTGCCTGGAGGCCCCAGTGGGGACAGGGCCACCGGAATGAGCAGTTCTTC
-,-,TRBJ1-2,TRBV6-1,CASSANTLKGLGYYGYTF,TGTGCCAGCAGTGCCAACACCTTGAAGGGGTTGGGTTACTATGGCTACACCTTC
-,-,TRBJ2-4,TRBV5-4,CASSFQGLTTKNIQYF,TGTGCCAGCAGCTTCCAGGGGCTCACAACCAAAAACATTCAGTACTTC
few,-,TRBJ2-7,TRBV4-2,CASSQDPQRASYEQYF,TGTGCCAGCAGCCAAGATCCCCAGCGGGCGTCCTACGAGCAGTACTTC
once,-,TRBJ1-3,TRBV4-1,CASSFNVGSSGNTIYF,TGCGCCAGCAGCTTCAACGTAGGGAGCTCTGGAAACACCATATATTTT
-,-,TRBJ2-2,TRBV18,CASSPPSAGELFF,TGTGCCAGCTCACCACCGTCCGCCGGGGAGCTGTTTTTT
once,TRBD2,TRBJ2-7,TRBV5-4,CASSLAGTSGGVRYEQYF,TGTGCCAGCAGCTTGGCGGGGACTAGCGGGGGGGTTCGCTACGAGCAGTACTTC
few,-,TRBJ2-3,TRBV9,CASSVDQGTDTQYF,TGTGCCAGCAGCGTAGACCAGGGCACAGATACGCAGTATTTT
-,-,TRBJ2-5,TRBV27,CASSFPEQETQYF,TGTGCCAGCAGTTTTCCGGAGCAAGAGACCCAGTACTTC
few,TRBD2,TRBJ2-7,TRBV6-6,CASSSDSGGYEQYF,TGTGCCAGCAGTTCGGATAGCGGGGGGTACGAGCAGTACTTC
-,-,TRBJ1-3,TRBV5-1,CASSPDSSGNTIYF,TGCGCCAGCAGCCCGGACAGTTCTGGAAACACCATATATTTT
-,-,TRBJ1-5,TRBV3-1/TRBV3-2,CASSGTSNQPQHF,TGTGCCAGCAGTGGCACTAGCAATCAGCCCCAGCATTTT
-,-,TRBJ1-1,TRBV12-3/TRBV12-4,CASSPSENTEAFF,TGTGCCAGCAGTCCCAGTGAGAACACTGAAGCTTTCTTT
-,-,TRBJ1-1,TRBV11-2,CASSLIGAFF,TGTGCCAGCAGCTTAATCGGAGCTTTCTTT
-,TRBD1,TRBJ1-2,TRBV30,CAWSPKGGGYGYTF,TGTGCCTGGAGTCCAAAAGGGGGCGGCTATGGCTACACCTTC
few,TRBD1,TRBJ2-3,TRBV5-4,CASSLIGQGADTQYF,TGTGCCAGCAGCTTGATAGGACAGGGGGCAGATACGCAGTATTTT
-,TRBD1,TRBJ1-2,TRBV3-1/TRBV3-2,CASSQPGQAFYGYTF,TGTGCCAGCAGCCAACCGGGACAGGCATTCTATGGCTACACCTTC
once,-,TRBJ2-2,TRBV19,CASSTQRDIGTGELFF,TGTGCCAGTAGTACCCAACGGGACATTGGGACCGGGGAGCTGTTTTTT
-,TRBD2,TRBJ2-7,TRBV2,CASSEGLAGGYEQYF,TGTGCCAGCAGTGAGGGACTAGCGGGGGGGTACGAGCAGTACTTC
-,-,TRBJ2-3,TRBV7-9,CASSPRGATDTQYF,TGTGCCAGCAGCCCCCGGGGGGCCACAGATACGCAGTATTTT
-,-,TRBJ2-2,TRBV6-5,CASTNPQGTGELFF,TGTGCCAGCACCAACCCCCAGGGCACCGGGGAGCTGTTTTTT
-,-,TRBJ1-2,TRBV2,CASSLRLGSYGYTF,TGTGCCAGCAGTCTTCGGCTCGGGAGCTATGGCTACACCTTC
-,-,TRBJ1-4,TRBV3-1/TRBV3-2,CASSQNSYEKLFF,TGTGCCAGCAGCCAAAATTCGTATGAAAAACTGTTTTTT
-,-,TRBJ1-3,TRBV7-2,CASSGTGSGNTIYF,TGTGCCAGCAGCGGCACGGGGTCTGGAAACACCATATATTTT
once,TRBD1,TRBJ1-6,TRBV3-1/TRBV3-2,CASSQLTGDRNSPLHF,TGTGCCAGCAGCCAATTGACAGGGGATCGGAATTCACCCCTCCACTTT
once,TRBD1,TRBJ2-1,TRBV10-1,CASTRFQGADNEQFF,TGCGCCAGCACGAGATTTCAGGGGGCGGACAATGAGCAGTTCTTC
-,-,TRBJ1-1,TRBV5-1,CASSSDSWNTEAFF,TGCGCCAGCAGCTCGGACTCATGGAACACTGAAGCTTTCTTT
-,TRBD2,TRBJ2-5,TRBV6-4,CASSRRGGGEETQYF,TGTGCCAGCAGTAGGCGCGGGGGAGGCGAGGAGACCCAGTACTTC